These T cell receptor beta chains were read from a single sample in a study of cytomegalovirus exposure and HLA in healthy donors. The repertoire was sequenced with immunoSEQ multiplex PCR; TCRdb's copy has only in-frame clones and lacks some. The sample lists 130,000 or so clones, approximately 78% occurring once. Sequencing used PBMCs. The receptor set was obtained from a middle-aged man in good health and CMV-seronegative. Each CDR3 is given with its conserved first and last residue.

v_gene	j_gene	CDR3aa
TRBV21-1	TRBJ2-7	CASSKEAGGHF
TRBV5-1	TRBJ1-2	CASSSQGDRNYGYTF
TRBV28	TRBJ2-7	CASTAAYEQYF
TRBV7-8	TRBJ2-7	CASSLFEALSYEQYF
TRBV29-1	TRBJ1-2	CSVVRGDYGYTF
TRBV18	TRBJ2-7	CASSPLGATTLDEQYF
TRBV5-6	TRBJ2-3	CASSLDGQGTTDTQYF
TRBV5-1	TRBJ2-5	CASSLEGRAQETQYF
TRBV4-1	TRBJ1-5	CASSQDLWQPQHF
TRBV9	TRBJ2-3	CASSEGGTSLAGALDTQYF
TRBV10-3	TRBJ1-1	CATARATNTEAFF
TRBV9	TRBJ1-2	CASSAGGQGAFIYGYTF
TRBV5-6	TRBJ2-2	CASSLAGESTGELFF
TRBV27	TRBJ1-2	CASSLLAGVGYGYTF